This T cell receptor (beta chain) was observed in a study of blood T cell repertoires in COVID-19. V was clipped by 0 bases and J by 5 bases; unmatched bases: 8. The CDR3 consists of 16 residues. Germline V lookup: CDR1 SGHRS, CDR2 YFSETQ. Here immunoSEQ multiplex PCR was the method, and the copy in TCRdb shows in-frame clones only, minus some. The sample has about 280,000 clones; approximately 85% are singletons. The chain joins TRBV5-1 to TRBJ2-5; 9 bases line up with TRBD2. Material: peripheral blood. The clonotype was recovered from a young man with active or convalescent COVID-19. CDR3 nucleotide sequence: TGCGCCAGCAGCTTGGTCGGGCGGGGGGGCCCCGAGACCCAGTACTTC. This translates into CASSLVGRGGPETQYF.